Below, 32 T cell receptor beta chains from the same sample are listed, as sequenced in a study of blood T cells in healthy people across ages. A sample-barcoded 5' primer and a J-beta primer mix were used in a second PCR of roughly 6 to 11 cycles. One entry per CDR3 protein results from TCRdb running MiXCR on the 5' RACE reads. The sample holds hundreds of thousands of distinct CDR3 sequences, under 55% seen once. Sequencing used blood. The receptor source for this set is a man aged 55 to 70 in good health.

The chain has TRBV19 and TRBJ2-7; perhaps TRBD2 as D (6 bases). CDR3 length: 12 residues. V gave up 5 bases and J gave up 7 bases, with 12 bases separating them. In germline, CDR1 is LNHDA, CDR2 SQIVND (reference sequence). CDR3 loop: CASSGRGHEQYF. The CDR3 DNA follows: TGTGCCAGTAGTGGGCGGGGCCATGAGCAGTACTTC.

There are a few counts of this clonotype. Mismatch with germline at one junction end may stem from a read error. J is TRBJ2-6 and V is TRBV4-3; D might be TRBD1 or TRBD2, each matching 5 bases. Germline V CDR1 and CDR2: LGHNA, YSLEER. The CDR3 is 15 amino acids. In DNA, the CDR3 is TGTGCCAGCAGCCAAGTGGGGGCTGGGGCCAACGTCCTGACTTTC. Protein product: CASSQVGAGANVLTF.

The chain has TRBV29-1 and TRBJ1-3; weak D call: TRBD1 (5 bases). Germline loops: CDR1 SQVTM, CDR2 ANQGSEA. Trimming stripped 6 bases from V and 3 bases from J, with 9 bases between. This CDR3 comprises 12 residues. The CDR3 region is CSVDRGGNTIYF. Written as DNA, the CDR3 is TGCAGCGTCGACAGAGGTGGAAACACCATATATTTT.

This clonotype showed up just once. This chain links TRBV2 with TRBJ2-4; weak D call: TRBD1 (6 bases). The length of the CDR3 is 13 residues. The germline gives CDR1 SNHLY, CDR2 FYNNEI. With 6 bases removed from V and 13 bases from J, the gap between germline ends came to 19 bases. The CDR3 sequence is CASSPRPQGEQYF. Here the CDR3 DNA reads TGTGCCAGCAGCCCAAGACCACAGGGTGAGCAGTACTTC.

This clonotype occurred many times. A much larger clone differs by one base, so this may be a read error. The chain carries TRBV5-8 and TRBJ1-2, with D unclear. V shed 4 bases and J shed 6 bases, with 13 bases lying between them. CDR3 length equals 13 residues. CDR1 SGHTS and CDR2 YDEGEE come from the germline V gene. CDR3 sequence (DNA): TGTGCCAGCAGCGCCCCCAGCCCACATGGCTACACCTTC. Translated, it gives CASSAPSPHGYTF. Full variable domain (outside the CDR3, taken from reference TRBV5-8 and TRBJ1-2): EAGVTQSPTHLIKTRGQQATLRCSPISGHTSVYWYQQALGLGLQFLLWYDEGEERNRGNFPPRFSGRQFPNYSSELNVNALELEDSALYLCASSAPSPHGYTFGSGTRLTVV.

J is TRBJ2-7 and V is TRBV5-1; D may be TRBD1 (6 bases). The CDR3 sequence is 14 residues long. Germline V lookup: CDR1 SGHRS, CDR2 YFSETQ. V lost 4 bases, J lost 2 bases, and 13 bases lay in between. The CDR3 loop reads CASSVEDRPYEQYF. The CDR3 nucleotides are TGCGCCAGCAGCGTGGAGGACAGACCCTACGAGCAGTACTTC.

As to this clonotype: The junction departs from the called germline gene at one end, perhaps through a read error. The V call is TRBV5-1, the J call TRBJ2-1; possible D gene TRBD2, 6 bases. CDR3 length: 14 residues. CDR1 and CDR2 from the germline V gene are SGHRS and YFSETQ. The CDR3 sequence is CASSWGDEHNEQFF. The CDR3 DNA reads as TGCGCCAGCAGCTGGGGGGACGAACACAATGAACAGTTCTTC.

The genes are TRBV6-2 or TRBV6-3 and TRBJ2-2; D remains unclear. The V end was cut by 7 bases, the J end by 8 bases, with 8 bases between. CDR1 and CDR2 from the germline V gene are MNHEY and SVGEGT. This CDR3 has 11 amino acids. DNA of the CDR3: TGTGCCAGCACCGACTCTGGGGAGCTGTTTTTT. The encoded protein is CASTDSGELFF.

The chain is built from TRBV28 and TRBJ1-1; perhaps TRBD1 as D (5 bases). Germline V gene lookup returns CDR1 MDHEN and CDR2 SYDVKM. The CDR3 length is 14 residues. V was pared by 3 bases and J by 4 bases, with 12 bases between. Here the CDR3 DNA reads TGTGCCAGCAGTTTCATGGGGGGACTCACTGAAGCTTTCTTT. Encoded protein: CASSFMGGLTEAFF.

The chain recombines TRBV21-1 with TRBJ2-4; the table's D call of TRBD2 was not tested on the DNA. TRBV21-1 is flagged as a pseudogene. The CDR3 sequence is 16 residues long. The CDR3 protein is CASSKRALAAKNIQYF. The CDR3 DNA reads as TGTGCCAGCAGCAAAAGGGCACTAGCAGCCAAAAACATTCAGTACTTC.

The CDR3 spells CASSQDRAGAPDTGELFF. The CDR3 DNA sequence: TGCGCCAGCAGCCAAGATCGGGCGGGGGCGCCGGACACCGGGGAGCTGTTTTTT. The chain employs TRBV4-3 and TRBJ2-2, with D tentatively TRBD2 (7 bases). Germline CDR1 LGHNA, CDR2 YSLEER. The germline V and J ends were trimmed by 0 bases and 3 bases, with 17 bases remaining between them. The CDR3 sequence is 18 residues long.

This clonotype was picked up a small number of times. The chain carries TRBV20-1 and TRBJ2-5, with 13 positions matching TRBD2. There are 13 residues in the CDR3. Germline CDR1 reads DFQATT; CDR2 reads SNEGSKA (reference sequence). The CDR3 sequence is CGSRLAGGETQYF. The CDR3 bases are TGCGGCTCGAGACTAGCGGGGGGAGAGACCCAGTACTTC.

The gene calls are TRBV7-2 and TRBJ2-1; D might be TRBD1 or TRBD2, each matching 6 bases. This CDR3 is 16 amino acids long. Trimming took 5 bases from V and 4 from J, leaving 18 bases between them. Germline values: CDR1 SGHTA, CDR2 FQGNSA. In DNA, the CDR3 is TGTGCCAGCAGCGAACAGGGCGGAGGGAGTTACAATGAGCAGTTCTTC. This encodes CASSEQGGGSYNEQFF.

This clonotype has a count of ten or more. This sequence joins TRBV28 and TRBJ2-3; D gene ambiguous. Looked up from germline, CDR1 is MDHEN and CDR2 is SYDVKM. The CDR3 length is 13 residues. V was cut by 0 bases and J by 1 base, with 2 bases left in between. The CDR3 spells CASSLWGTDTQYF. CDR3 DNA sequence: TGTGCCAGCAGTTTATGGGGCACAGATACGCAGTATTTT.

The chain recombines TRBV5-4 with TRBJ2-2; no reliable D call. V was pared by 3 bases and J by 3 bases, with 15 bases between. This CDR3 contains 16 residues. From germline, CDR1 is SGHNT and CDR2 YYREEE (reference sequence). The CDR3 region is CASSSKDHGDTGELFF. DNA for the CDR3: TGTGCCAGCAGCTCAAAAGACCATGGGGACACCGGGGAGCTGTTTTTT.

The J gene is TRBJ2-2, the V gene TRBV11-2, with a tentative D call TRBD2 (5 bases). The CDR3 is 13 residues long. Germline-derived CDR1 and CDR2 are SGHAT and FQNNGV. Trimming pared 3 bases from V and 4 bases from J, leaving 6 bases between. Here the CDR3 reads CASSFGSTGELFF. The CDR3, as DNA: TGTGCCAGCAGCTTTGGGAGCACCGGGGAGCTGTTTTTT. Using reference TRBV11-2 and TRBJ2-2 for the parts outside the CDR3, the full variable domain is EAGVAQSPRYKIIEKRQSVAFWCNPISGHATLYWYQQILGQGPKLLIQFQNNGVVDDSQLPKDRFSAERLKGVDSTLKIQPAKLEDSAVYLCASSFGSTGELFFGEGSRLTVL.

CDR3 region: CASRDSGPYNSPLHF. DNA of the CDR3: TGTGCCAGCAGGGACAGTGGGCCCTATAATTCACCCCTCCACTTT. The chain couples TRBV2 to TRBJ1-6; D may be TRBD1 (6 bases). The germline V gene encodes CDR1 SNHLY and CDR2 FYNNEI. The CDR3 runs to 15 residues. Trimming cost V 6 bases and J 2 bases, with 11 bases left between them.

Remarks on this clonotype: Germline and junction disagree at one end, which may indicate a read error. This chain joins TRBV18 and TRBJ1-2; D remains ambiguous. This CDR3 is 13 amino acids long. The germline V gene has CDR1 KGHSH and CDR2 LQKENI. The CDR3: CANSPASEYGYTF. CDR3 DNA sequence: TGTGCCAACTCACCAGCGTCCGAATATGGCTACACCTTC.

The gene calls are TRBV28 and TRBJ2-1; 7 bases line up with TRBD1. This CDR3 spans 15 amino acids. Losses at the gene ends were 6 bases for V and 1 base for J; bases not matched to a gene: 6. Germline V gene data show CDR1 as MDHEN and CDR2 as SYDVKM. The CDR3 nucleotides read TGTGCCAGCAGGGGCACAGGGGAATCCTACAATGAGCAGTTCTTC. As protein: CASRGTGESYNEQFF.

V and J are TRBV4-3 and TRBJ2-2; unclear D gene. Per the germline V gene, CDR1 is LGHNA and CDR2 is YSLEER. The CDR3 runs 15 residues. The V end was cut by 2 bases, the J end by 0 bases, with 7 bases between. The CDR3 sequence is CASSQIGSNTGELFF. For the CDR3, the DNA is TGCGCCAGCAGCCAAATAGGGTCGAACACCGGGGAGCTGTTTTTT.

V is TRBV4-1 and J is TRBJ1-1; no definite D call. CDR1 MGHRA and CDR2 YSYEKL come from the germline V gene. This CDR3 spans 14 amino acids. V was pared by 4 bases and J by 0 bases, with 9 bases between. The CDR3 sequence: CASSLEVMNTEAFF. In nucleotides, the CDR3 is TGCGCCAGCAGCCTTGAGGTAATGAACACTGAAGCTTTCTTT.

The J gene is TRBJ2-1, the V gene TRBV11-2, with TRBD2 matching 13 bases. The V segment lost 4 bases and the J segment 12 bases; nucleotides outside the gene matches: 12. The CDR3 extends over 16 amino acids. CDR1 is SGHAT and CDR2 is FQNNGV in the germline V gene. The CDR3 DNA follows: TGTGCCAGCAGCTCCTACGGGACTAGCGGGGTTTGTACGCAGTTCTTC. Protein product: CASSSYGTSGVCTQFF.

The chain recombines TRBV19 with TRBJ2-7; D is possibly TRBD1 or TRBD2 (5 bases each). The CDR3 length is 14 residues. V was clipped by 3 bases and J by 2 bases, with 11 bases between them. The germline CDR1 and CDR2 sequences are LNHDA and SQIVND (reference sequence). The DNA of the CDR3 is TGTGCCAGTAGTATTGCCGGGGCTACCTACGAGCAGTACTTC. Translated, it gives CASSIAGATYEQYF.

V and J are TRBV25-1 and TRBJ2-1, with TRBD1 identical over 11 bases. The CDR3 is made up of 15 amino acids. From germline, CDR1 is MGHDK and CDR2 SYGVNS. Losses at the gene ends were 4 bases for V and 6 bases for J; bases not matched to a gene: 5. The CDR3 DNA reads as TGTGCCAGCAGTGTCCCGGGACAGGGGGGCAATGAGCAGTTCTTC. Translated, it gives CASSVPGQGGNEQFF.

This clonotype was observed a handful of times. This sequence joins TRBV5-1 and TRBJ2-5; possible D gene TRBD1, 7 bases. V dropped 3 bases and J dropped 2 bases, with 17 bases sitting between them. This CDR3 comprises 16 residues. From germline, CDR1 is SGHRS and CDR2 YFSETQ. The CDR3 nucleotides read TGCGCCAGCAGCTCCGGGGGACAGATCTATCAAGAGACCCAGTACTTC. It translates to CASSSGGQIYQETQYF.

Points on this clonotype: Mismatch with germline at one junction end may stem from a read error. The chain is built from TRBV27 and TRBJ2-1, with 8 bases aligning to TRBD2. The CDR3 contains 16 residues. Germline V CDR1 and CDR2: MNHEY, SMNVEV (reference sequence). The CDR3 DNA reads TGTGCCAACAGTTTATCGAAACGGGGGGGCGTGAATGAGCAGTTCTTC. It specifies CANSLSKRGGVNEQFF.

As concerns this clonotype: Possible read error: a much larger clone is one base away. V is TRBV12-3 or TRBV12-4 and J is TRBJ2-7; D ambiguous. The CDR3 length is 13 residues. CDR3 nucleotides: TGTGCCAGCAGTTTAATGGGCTCCTGCGAGCAGTACTTC. This sequence encodes CASSLMGSCEQYF.

This clonotype has a count of ten or more. CDR3 DNA: TGTGCCAGCAGCTTAGCCAGGTACGAGCAGTACTTC. Its protein is CASSLARYEQYF. V and J are TRBV7-2 and TRBJ2-7; D is undetermined. V was cut by 0 bases and J by 4 bases, with 4 bases left in between. The CDR3 has 12 amino acids. Germline V gives CDR1 SGHTA, CDR2 FQGNSA.

The chain has TRBV30 and TRBJ1-1; D is perhaps TRBD1 (5 bases). This CDR3 is built from 13 residues. The V end lost 3 bases, the J end lost 4 bases, and 12 bases lay between the germline ends. From germline, CDR1 is GTSNPN and CDR2 SVGIG (reference sequence). The CDR3 DNA reads as TGTGCCTGGAGCCTCTGGGGGAGCACTGAAGCTTTCTTT. It translates to CAWSLWGSTEAFF.

This chain connects TRBV7-3 to TRBJ2-3; the D gene could be TRBD1 or TRBD2 (5 bases each). V lost 0 bases, J lost 7 bases, and 11 bases lay in between. The CDR3 contains 14 residues. Germline CDR1 and CDR2: SGHTA and FQGTGA. The CDR3, as DNA: TGTGCCAGCAGCTTAACGGGGGATGGACATACGCAGTATTTT. Translating gives CASSLTGDGHTQYF.

This chain links TRBV28 with TRBJ2-7, with 10 bases lining up with TRBD1. With V trimmed by 7 bases and J by 7 bases, 19 bases remained unmatched. Germline V lookup: CDR1 MDHEN, CDR2 SYDVKM. The CDR3 totals 17 residues. CDR3 nucleotide sequence: TGTGCCAGCACCACCCCACCGGGACAGGGGTACCCGAGGGAGCAGTACTTC. It translates to CASTTPPGQGYPREQYF.

This clonotype was detected ten times or more. For the CDR3, the DNA is TGTGCCAGCAGCTTAACGGTAGGACAGGGCTACAATGAGCAGTTCTTC. Protein sequence: CASSLTVGQGYNEQFF. V and J are TRBV7-3 and TRBJ2-1; 8 bases map to TRBD1. The CDR3 is made up of 16 amino acids. Trimming at V came to 0 bases and at J to 3 bases, leaving 4 bases not matched to a gene. CDR1 and CDR2 from the germline V gene are SGHTA and FQGTGA.